The T cell receptor beta chain under discussion was sequenced for a study of tumor-infiltrating lymphocytes in primary liver carcinoma. Blood RNA came from unsorted whole blood; germline DNA was also extracted. This CDR3 has 14 residues. Looked up from germline, CDR1 is MNHEY and CDR2 is SVGAGI. Worth noting for this clonotype: Mismatch with germline at one junction end may stem from a read error.

cDNA specific to TCR beta was made from about 0.45 ug of total RNA, with a constant-region primer employed for priming. It was through three nested multiplex PCR rounds of slightly modified ARM-PCR that TCR beta libraries arose. Two initial PCR rounds of about 10 cycles each paired TRBV1-TRBV30 forward primers with a C-beta reverse primer. TCRdb re-called the multiplex PCR reads through MiXCR, storing one row per CDR3 protein. The table lists about 180,000 distinct CDR3 sequences, 60% of them singletons. The specimen was peripheral blood. This chain connects TRBV6-5 to TRBJ2-3; D is perhaps TRBD1 or TRBD2 (5 bases each). The sequence came from a man in his forties with primary liver carcinoma and hepatitis B virus infection. CDR3 loop: CVSSSGSAADTQYF. The DNA for the CDR3 is TGTGTCAGCAGTTCAGGGTCAGCGGCAGATACGCAGTATTTT.